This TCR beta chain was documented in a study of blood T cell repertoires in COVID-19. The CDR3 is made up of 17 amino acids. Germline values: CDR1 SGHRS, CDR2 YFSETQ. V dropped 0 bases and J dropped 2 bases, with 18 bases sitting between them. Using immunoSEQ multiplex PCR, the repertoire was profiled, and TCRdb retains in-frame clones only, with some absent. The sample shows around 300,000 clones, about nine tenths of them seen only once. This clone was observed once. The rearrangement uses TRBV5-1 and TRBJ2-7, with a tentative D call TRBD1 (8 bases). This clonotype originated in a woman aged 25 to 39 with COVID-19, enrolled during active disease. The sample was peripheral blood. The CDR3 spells CASSLANRGGIPYEQYF. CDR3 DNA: TGCGCCAGCAGCTTGGCTAACAGGGGGGGGATTCCCTACGAGCAGTACTTC. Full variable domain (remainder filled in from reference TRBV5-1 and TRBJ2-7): KAGVTQTPRYLIKTRGQQVTLSCSPISGHRSVSWYQQTPGQGLQFLFEYFSETQRNKGNFPGRFSGRQFSNSRSEMNVSTLELGDSALYLCASSLANRGGIPYEQYFGPGTRLTVT.